The present entry profiles one T cell receptor (beta chain) with its context. Its antigen remains unknown. TCRdb re-called the 5' RACE reads with MiXCR, one entry per CDR3 protein. The table has approximately 500,000 distinct CDR3 sequences, approximately 25% seen once. This specimen comes from a study of identical twins. General study results and limits: Alpha sequences out of frame and shared by twins had excess low generation probability. Insertions ran lower in abundant cord blood beta clonotypes, though not in memory repertoires.

This same sample was also part of a study on T cells expressing NK-cell markers. That source notes: Sequenced donors, eight in total, included seven who were HCMV-seropositive and one who was seronegative.

The sequence was collected from a woman under 30 in good health. Specimen: CD4+ T cells sorted from blood.

CDR3 DNA: TGCGCCAGCAGGTCGGGTACGGACGAGCAGTACTTC. The encoded protein is CASRSGTDEQYF. The V call is TRBV10-2, the J call TRBJ2-7; D gene ambiguous. Trimming removed 6 bases at V and 5 bases at J, with 11 bases between. Germline V gives CDR1 WSHSY, CDR2 SAAADI. There are 12 residues in the CDR3.